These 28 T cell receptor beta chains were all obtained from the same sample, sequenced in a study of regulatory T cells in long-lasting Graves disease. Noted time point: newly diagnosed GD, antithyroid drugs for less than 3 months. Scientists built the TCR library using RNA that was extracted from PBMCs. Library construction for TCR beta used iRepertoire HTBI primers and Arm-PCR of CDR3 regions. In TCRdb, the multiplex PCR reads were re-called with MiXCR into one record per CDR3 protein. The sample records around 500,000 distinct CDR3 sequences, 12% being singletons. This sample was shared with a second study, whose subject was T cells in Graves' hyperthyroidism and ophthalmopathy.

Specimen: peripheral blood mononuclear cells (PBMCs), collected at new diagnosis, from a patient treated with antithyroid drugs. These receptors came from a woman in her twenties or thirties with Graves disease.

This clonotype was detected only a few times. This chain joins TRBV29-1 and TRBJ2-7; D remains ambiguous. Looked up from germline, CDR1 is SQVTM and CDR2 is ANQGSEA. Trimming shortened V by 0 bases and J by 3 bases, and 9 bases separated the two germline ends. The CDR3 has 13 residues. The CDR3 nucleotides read TGCAGCGTTGAAGATCGGGCAGACTACGAGCAGTACTTC. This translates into CSVEDRADYEQYF.

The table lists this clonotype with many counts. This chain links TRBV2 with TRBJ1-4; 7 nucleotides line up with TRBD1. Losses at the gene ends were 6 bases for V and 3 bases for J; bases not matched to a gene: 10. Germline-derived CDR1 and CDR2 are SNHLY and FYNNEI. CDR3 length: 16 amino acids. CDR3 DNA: TGTGCCAGCAGGACCGGACAGGTGGGACCTAATGAAAAACTGTTTTTT. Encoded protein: CASRTGQVGPNEKLFF. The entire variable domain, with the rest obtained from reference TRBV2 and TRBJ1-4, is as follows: EPEVTQTPSHQVTQMGQEVILRCVPISNHLYFYWYRQILGQKVEFLVSFYNNEISEKSEIFDDQFSVERPDGSNFTLKIRSTKLEDSAMYFCASRTGQVGPNEKLFFGSGTQLSVL.

The chain's CDR3 is CASSVNSGSRGEQFF. Written as DNA, the CDR3 is TGTGCCAGCAGCGTTAATAGCGGGAGTAGGGGTGAGCAGTTCTTC. This chain joins TRBV9 and TRBJ2-1; 9 bases match TRBD2. V gave up 2 bases and J gave up 9 bases; unmatched junction bases: 9. The CDR3 consists of 15 residues. Germline V gene lookup returns CDR1 SGDLS and CDR2 YYNGEE.

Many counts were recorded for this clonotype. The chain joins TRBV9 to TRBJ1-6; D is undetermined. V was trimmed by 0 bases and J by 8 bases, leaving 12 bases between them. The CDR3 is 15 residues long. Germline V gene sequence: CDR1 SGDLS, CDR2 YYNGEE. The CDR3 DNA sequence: TGTGCCAGCAGCGTAGGCGCAGGCCTGGATTCACCCCTCCACTTT. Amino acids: CASSVGAGLDSPLHF.

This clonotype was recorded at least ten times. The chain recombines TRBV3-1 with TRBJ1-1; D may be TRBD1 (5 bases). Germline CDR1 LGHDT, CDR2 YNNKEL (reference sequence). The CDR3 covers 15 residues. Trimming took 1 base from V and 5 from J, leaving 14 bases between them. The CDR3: CASSQGGLGATEAFF. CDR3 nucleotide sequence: TGTGCCAGCAGCCAAGGGGGCCTCGGGGCGACTGAAGCTTTCTTT.

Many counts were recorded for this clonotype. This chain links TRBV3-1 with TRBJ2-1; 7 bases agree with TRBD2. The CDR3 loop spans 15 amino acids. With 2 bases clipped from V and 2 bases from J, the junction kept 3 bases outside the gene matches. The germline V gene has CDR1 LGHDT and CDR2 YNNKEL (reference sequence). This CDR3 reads CASSQTAGTYNEQFF. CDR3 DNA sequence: TGTGCCAGCAGCCAAACAGCGGGAACCTACAATGAGCAGTTCTTC.

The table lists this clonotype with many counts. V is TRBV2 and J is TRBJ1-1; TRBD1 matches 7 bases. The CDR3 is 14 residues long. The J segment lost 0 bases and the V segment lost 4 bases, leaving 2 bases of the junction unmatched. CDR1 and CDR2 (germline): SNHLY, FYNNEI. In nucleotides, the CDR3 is TGTGCCAGCAGTGCGACAGGGATGAACACTGAAGCTTTCTTT. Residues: CASSATGMNTEAFF.

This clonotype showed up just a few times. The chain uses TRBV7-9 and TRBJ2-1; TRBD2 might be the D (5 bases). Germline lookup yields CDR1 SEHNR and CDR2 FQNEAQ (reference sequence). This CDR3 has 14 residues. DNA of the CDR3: TGTGCGCAGAGTGAGGGCGGGTCCTACAATGAGCAGTTCTTC. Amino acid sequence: CAQSEGGSYNEQFF.

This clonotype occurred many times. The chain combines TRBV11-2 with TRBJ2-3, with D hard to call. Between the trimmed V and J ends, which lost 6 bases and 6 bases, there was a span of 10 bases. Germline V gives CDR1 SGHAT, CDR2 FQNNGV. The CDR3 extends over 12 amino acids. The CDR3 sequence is CASSFGVDTQYF. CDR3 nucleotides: TGTGCCAGCAGTTTTGGGGTGGATACGCAGTATTTT.

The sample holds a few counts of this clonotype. CDR3 sequence: CASRGVHTNYGYTF. CDR3 DNA sequence: TGTGCCAGCCGAGGGGTGCATACTAACTATGGCTACACCTTC. The V gene is TRBV19, the J gene TRBJ1-2; tentatively, D is TRBD1 (5 bases). This CDR3 has 14 amino acids. V was pared by 9 bases and J by 0 bases, with 14 bases between. Per germline, CDR1 LNHDA and CDR2 SQIVND (reference sequence).

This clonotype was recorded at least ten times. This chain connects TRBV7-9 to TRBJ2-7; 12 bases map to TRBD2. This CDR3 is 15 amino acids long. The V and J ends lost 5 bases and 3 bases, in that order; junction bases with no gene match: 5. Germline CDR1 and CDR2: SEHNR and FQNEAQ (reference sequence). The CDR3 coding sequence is TGTGCCAGCAGCCAGCGGACTAGCGGGAACTACGAGCAGTACTTC. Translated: CASSQRTSGNYEQYF.

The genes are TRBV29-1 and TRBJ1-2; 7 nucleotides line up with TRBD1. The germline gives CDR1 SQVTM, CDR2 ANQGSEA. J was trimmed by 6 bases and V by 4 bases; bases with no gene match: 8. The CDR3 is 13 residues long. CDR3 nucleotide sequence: TGCAGCGTTGGTCCAGGGGGAAAGAATGGCTACACCTTC. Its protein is CSVGPGGKNGYTF.

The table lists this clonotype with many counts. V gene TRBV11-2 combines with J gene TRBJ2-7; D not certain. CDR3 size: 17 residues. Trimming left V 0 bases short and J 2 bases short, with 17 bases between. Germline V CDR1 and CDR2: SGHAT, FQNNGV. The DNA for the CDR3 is TGTGCCAGCAGCTTAGATTGGTCTATCCCGAGACCCTACGAGCAGTACTTC. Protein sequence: CASSLDWSIPRPYEQYF.

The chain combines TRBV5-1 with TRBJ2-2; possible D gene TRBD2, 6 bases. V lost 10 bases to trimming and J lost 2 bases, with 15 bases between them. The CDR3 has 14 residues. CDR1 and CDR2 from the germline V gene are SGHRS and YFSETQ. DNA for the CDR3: TGCGCCTCGCAGGGACTTCCCAACACCGGGGAGCTGTTTTTT. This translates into CASQGLPNTGELFF.

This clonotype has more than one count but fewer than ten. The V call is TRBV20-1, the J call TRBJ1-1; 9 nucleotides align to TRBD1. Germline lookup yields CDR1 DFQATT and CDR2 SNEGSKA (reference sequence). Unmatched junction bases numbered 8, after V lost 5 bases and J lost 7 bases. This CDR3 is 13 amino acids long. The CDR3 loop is CSAPGTGFGEAFF. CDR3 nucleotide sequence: TGCAGTGCTCCCGGGACAGGGTTCGGTGAAGCTTTCTTT.

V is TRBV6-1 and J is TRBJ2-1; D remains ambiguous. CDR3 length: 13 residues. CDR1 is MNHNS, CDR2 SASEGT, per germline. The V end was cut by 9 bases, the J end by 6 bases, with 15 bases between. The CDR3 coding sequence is TGTGCCAGTAACGGCGCCGTCATCAATGAGCAGTTCTTC. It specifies CASNGAVINEQFF.

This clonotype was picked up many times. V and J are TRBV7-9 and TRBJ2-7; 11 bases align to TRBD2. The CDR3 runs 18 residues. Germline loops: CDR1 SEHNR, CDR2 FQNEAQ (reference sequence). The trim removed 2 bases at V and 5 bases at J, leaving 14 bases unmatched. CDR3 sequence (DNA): TGTGCCAGCAGCTTACCCCAGGGACTAGCGGTAAACGACCACGAGCAGTACTTC. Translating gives CASSLPQGLAVNDHEQYF.

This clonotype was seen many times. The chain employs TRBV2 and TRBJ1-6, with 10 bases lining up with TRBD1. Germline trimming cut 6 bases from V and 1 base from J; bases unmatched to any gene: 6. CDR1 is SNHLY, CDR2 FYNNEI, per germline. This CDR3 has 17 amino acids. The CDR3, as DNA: TGTGCCAGCAGGAGACAGGGGGCCCAATCCTATAATTCACCCCTCCACTTT. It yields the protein CASRRQGAQSYNSPLHF.

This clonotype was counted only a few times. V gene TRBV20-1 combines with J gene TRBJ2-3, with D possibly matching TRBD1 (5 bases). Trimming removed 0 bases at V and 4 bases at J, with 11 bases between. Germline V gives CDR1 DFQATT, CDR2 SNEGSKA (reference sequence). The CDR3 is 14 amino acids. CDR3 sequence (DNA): TGCAGTGCTAGAGATCGGCAGGGCGCAGATACGCAGTATTTT. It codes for CSARDRQGADTQYF.

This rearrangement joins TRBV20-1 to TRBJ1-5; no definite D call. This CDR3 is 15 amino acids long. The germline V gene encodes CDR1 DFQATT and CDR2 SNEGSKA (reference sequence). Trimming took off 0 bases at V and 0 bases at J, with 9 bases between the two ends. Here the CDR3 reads CSARDSRNSNQPQHF. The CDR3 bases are TGCAGTGCTAGAGATAGCCGCAATAGCAATCAGCCCCAGCATTTT.

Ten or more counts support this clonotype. The CDR3 protein is CASRGGQRLNSPLHF. CDR3 bases: TGTGCCAGCAGGGGGGGACAGCGACTAAATTCACCCCTCCACTTT. The chain links TRBV27 to TRBJ1-6; 7 bases match TRBD1. The CDR3 has 15 residues. With V trimmed by 6 bases and J by 7 bases, 9 bases remained unmatched. Germline CDR1 reads MNHEY; CDR2 reads SMNVEV (reference sequence).

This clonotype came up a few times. The CDR3 sequence is CASRSPGTEYGYTF. In DNA form, the CDR3 reads TGTGCCAGTAGAAGCCCTGGGACGGAGTATGGCTACACCTTC. J is TRBJ1-2 and V is TRBV19; tentative D call: TRBD1 (5 bases). The CDR3 length is 14 residues. Germline CDR1 is LNHDA and CDR2 is SQIVND (reference sequence). Deletions cut 6 bases from V and 5 bases from J, with 16 bases between.

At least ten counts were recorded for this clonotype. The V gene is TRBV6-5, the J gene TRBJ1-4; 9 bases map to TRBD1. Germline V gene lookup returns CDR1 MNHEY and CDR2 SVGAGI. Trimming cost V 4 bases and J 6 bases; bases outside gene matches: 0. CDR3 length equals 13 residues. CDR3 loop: CASSWDRDEKLFF. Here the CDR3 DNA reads TGTGCCAGCAGTTGGGACAGGGATGAAAAACTGTTTTTT.

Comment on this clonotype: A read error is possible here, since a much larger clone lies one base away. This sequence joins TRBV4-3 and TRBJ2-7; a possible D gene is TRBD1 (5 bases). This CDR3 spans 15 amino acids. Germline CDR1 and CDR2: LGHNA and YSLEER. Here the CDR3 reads CASSQVTGALYEHYF. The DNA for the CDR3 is TGCGCCAGCAGCCAAGTCACTGGGGCCCTCTACGAGCATTACTTC.

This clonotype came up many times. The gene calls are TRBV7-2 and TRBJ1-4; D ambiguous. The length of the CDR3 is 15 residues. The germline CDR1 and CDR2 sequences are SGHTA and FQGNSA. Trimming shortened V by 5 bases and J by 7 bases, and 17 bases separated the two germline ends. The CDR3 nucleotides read TGTGCCAGCAGCCTCGTCCCGATAAGAGGTGAAAAACTGTTTTTT. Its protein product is CASSLVPIRGEKLFF.

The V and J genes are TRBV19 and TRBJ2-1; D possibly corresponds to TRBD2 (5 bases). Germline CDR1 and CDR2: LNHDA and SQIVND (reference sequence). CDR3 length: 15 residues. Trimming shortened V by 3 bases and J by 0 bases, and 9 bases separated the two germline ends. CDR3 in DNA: TGTGCCAGTAGTATGAGGGAGAGCTCCTACAATGAGCAGTTCTTC. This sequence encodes CASSMRESSYNEQFF.

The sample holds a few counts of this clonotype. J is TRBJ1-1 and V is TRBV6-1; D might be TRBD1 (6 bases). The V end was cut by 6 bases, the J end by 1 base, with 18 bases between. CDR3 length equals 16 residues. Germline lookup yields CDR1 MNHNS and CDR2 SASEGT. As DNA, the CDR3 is TGTGCCAGCAGACCCGGGACACGGAACTCGAACACTGAAGCTTTCTTT. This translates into CASRPGTRNSNTEAFF.

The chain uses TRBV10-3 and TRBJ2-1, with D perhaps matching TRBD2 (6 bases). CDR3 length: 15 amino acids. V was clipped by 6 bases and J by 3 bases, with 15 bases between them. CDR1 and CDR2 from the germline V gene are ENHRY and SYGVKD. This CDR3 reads CAIRPGAGGYNEQFF. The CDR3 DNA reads TGTGCCATCAGGCCGGGAGCGGGCGGCTACAATGAGCAGTTCTTC.